The 8 T cell receptor beta chains below all came from one sample that was sequenced in a study of T cell responses to AZD1222 COVID-19 vaccine. Produced via immunoSEQ multiplex PCR; TCRdb's table is partial and in-frame only. This table has about 67,000 clones, 80% to 85% appearing once. Sequences were derived from peripheral blood, sampled on day 0 of AZD1222 vaccination. These TCRs come from an adult in good health.

This chain connects TRBV28 to TRBJ1-1, with 7 bases lining up with TRBD1. This CDR3 spans 17 amino acids. Germline CDR1 MDHEN, CDR2 SYDVKM. The V gene end was trimmed by 2 bases and the J gene end by 0 bases; junction bases not matched to a gene: 9. CDR3 in amino acids: CASSLLRGQRMNTEAFF. CDR3 sequence (DNA): TGTGCCAGCAGTTTACTCCGGGGACAGCGCATGAACACTGAAGCTTTCTTT.

A note on this clone: The identical CDR3 is also encoded by other nucleotide sequences in the sample. This chain uses TRBV12-3 or TRBV12-4 with TRBJ2-5, with D possibly being TRBD1 or TRBD2 (6 bases each). CDR3 length: 13 residues. The V end lost 7 bases, the J end lost 5 bases, and 14 bases lay between the germline ends. CDR3 nucleotide sequence: TGTGCCAGCACACTAGGGGGGTGGGAGACCCAGTACTTC. This codes for CASTLGGWETQYF.

A word on this clone: A read error may account for a junction end that differs from germline. The rearrangement uses TRBV4-3 and TRBJ1-6; perhaps TRBD1 as D (5 bases). The germline V gene has CDR1 LGHNA and CDR2 YSLEER. The CDR3 consists of 15 residues. CDR3 residues: CASSQAPGPASPLHF. CDR3 coding DNA: TGCGCCAGCAGTCAAGCCCCGGGGCCCGCATCACCCCTCCACTTT.

This chain joins TRBV6-5 and TRBJ1-5; 9 positions match TRBD1. The CDR3 is made up of 14 amino acids. The junction had 3 bases not matched to a gene; V was cut back by 5 bases and J by 4 bases. Germline V gene sequence: CDR1 MNHEY, CDR2 SVGAGI. The CDR3 DNA reads as TGTGCCAGCAGTAATGGACAGGGGAATCAGCCCCAGCATTTT. It translates to CASSNGQGNQPQHF.

A single count supports this clone. The CDR3 nucleotides read TGTGCCACCAGTGAAGGGGGTATCAATGAGCAGTTCTTC. Its protein is CATSEGGINEQFF. This chain links TRBV24-1 with TRBJ2-1; D is perhaps TRBD1 (6 bases). The V gene's germline CDR1 is KGHDR and CDR2 SFDVKD. This CDR3 is 13 amino acids long. The V end lost 4 bases, the J end lost 6 bases, and 9 bases lay between the germline ends.

The chain combines TRBV28 with TRBJ1-2; D is unresolved. The CDR3 runs to 14 residues. V was cut by 5 bases and J by 1 base, with 11 bases left in between. Germline-derived CDR1 and CDR2 are MDHEN and SYDVKM. The chain's CDR3 is CASSRTQFNYGYTF. The CDR3 DNA reads as TGTGCCAGCAGTCGAACCCAGTTTAACTATGGCTACACCTTC.

The rearrangement links TRBV28 to TRBJ2-5, with D perhaps matching TRBD2 (6 bases). The CDR3 is 15 amino acids. Germline CDR1 reads MDHEN; CDR2 reads SYDVKM. V dropped 1 base and J dropped 3 bases, with 12 bases sitting between them. The CDR3 DNA follows: TGTGCCAGCAGTTTATCGGGACTGTCGAAAGAGACCCAGTACTTC. Translated: CASSLSGLSKETQYF.

J is TRBJ1-5 and V is TRBV28; D unresolved. Germline loops: CDR1 MDHEN, CDR2 SYDVKM. This CDR3 region has 15 residues. The V end was cut by 4 bases, the J end by 0 bases, with 10 bases between. CDR3 in amino acids: CASSWTDYSNQPQHF. CDR3 nucleotide sequence: TGTGCCAGCAGTTGGACGGATTATAGCAATCAGCCCCAGCATTTT.